This T cell receptor (beta chain) came from a study of blood T cell repertoires in COVID-19. Study as a whole: Whether acute or convalescent, the COVID-19 samples came from the United States, Italy and Spain. From T cells, B-cell-depleted T cells, or PBMCs came the material, which was cDNA or gDNA.

CDR1 and CDR2 from the germline V gene are MGHRA and YSYEKL. The CDR3 extends over 16 amino acids. J gave up 6 bases and V 0 bases, and 7 bases lay outside the gene matches. Per the original methods: Cell counts per sample came from amplifying reference gene primers. Clones were read by immunoSEQ multiplex PCR, and TCRdb kept only the in-frame ones, dropping some. V, J and clone size were drawn from that table, and D and trimming were deduced from the DNA. Of under 20,000 clones detected, roughly nine tenths appear once; the ten largest clones hold about 13%. This sequence joins TRBV4-1 and TRBJ2-1, with TRBD2 identical over 8 bases. The clonotype comes from a man aged 55-75 years with active COVID-19. Sequencing was performed on peripheral blood. The CDR3 DNA reads TGCGCCAGCAGCCAAGATTCTAGCGGGTTCCCCAATGAGCAGTTCTTC. Its protein product is CASSQDSSGFPNEQFF.